This TCR beta chain emerged from a study of shared clonotypes between healthy human individuals. Germline values: CDR1 KGHSY, CDR2 FQNENV. The CDR3 is made up of 17 amino acids. The ends were cut back, 3 bases at V and 0 bases at J, with 16 bases in the middle. Method: immunoSEQ multiplex PCR; TCRdb's copy keeps in-frame clones and lacks some. The sample records just over 2,000,000 clones, less than 95% being singletons. Naive CD8 cells were CD45RO-negative, positively selected for CCR7, excluding terminally differentiated effector memory CD45RA+ cells. The clonotype comes from a man aged 18 to 30 in good health. The V call is TRBV16, the J call TRBJ2-3; D is unclear. Material for sequencing was naive CD8+ T cells sorted from blood. Written as DNA, the CDR3 is TGTGCCAGCAGCCAGTTATGGGCAGGTGATAGCACAGATACGCAGTATTTT. Translation: CASSQLWAGDSTDTQYF.